This T cell receptor beta chain originates from a study of cytomegalovirus exposure and HLA in healthy donors. Study context: A later analysis reported the same platform for the roughly 120 validation repertoires and the 666 first-cohort repertoires.

General observations from the study: The study put 150 or so TCR beta chains on its list as cytomegalovirus-associated. Clusters of TCRs from the first cohort tended to co-occur in the approximately 120 validation repertoires (as a later analysis found).

About this clone: The target antigen is unknown.

Using immunoSEQ multiplex PCR, the repertoire was profiled, and TCRdb retains in-frame clones only, with some absent. The sample contains 65,000 to 75,000 clones, under 96% of which appear only once. V was shortened by 0 bases and J by 8 bases, with 4 bases between the two germline ends. Per the germline V gene, CDR1 is SGHNT and CDR2 is YENEEA. This CDR3 spans 12 amino acids. The source material was PBMCs. The chain has TRBV11-3 and TRBJ2-2; D remains ambiguous. The sequence derives from a woman between 18 and 29 years old in good health and CMV-seropositive. The CDR3 region is CASSLDRGELFF. The CDR3 coding sequence is TGTGCCAGCAGCTTAGACCGGGGGGAGCTGTTTTTT.